This T cell receptor (beta chain) was identified in a study of CD8 T cells in ankylosing spondylitis. This clonotype was counted a few times. Its specificity is not known. The germline V and J ends were trimmed by 2 bases and 1 base, with 9 bases remaining between them. The CDR3 is 14 residues long. CDR1 SGHRS and CDR2 YFSETQ come from the germline V gene. Quantitative 5'-RACE with molecular barcodes produced the TCR beta libraries. One entry per CDR3 protein results from TCRdb running MiXCR on the 5' RACE reads. The sample consists of about 390,000 distinct CDR3 sequences, more than 20% of them appearing once. Study observations and caveats: Characteristic, it appeared, of ankylosing spondylitis blood was a TCR beta motif of eight or nine highly homologous variants.

The TCR originated in a male donor with ankylosing spondylitis. Material for sequencing was blood, either unsorted or a sorted T cell fraction (not recorded which). This rearrangement joins TRBV5-1 to TRBJ1-1; D might be TRBD1 (5 bases). Here the CDR3 reads CASSLQVQNTEAFF. As DNA, the CDR3 is TGCGCCAGCAGCTTACAGGTTCAGAACACTGAAGCTTTCTTT.